Following are 2 T cell receptor beta chains from one sample sequenced in a study of regulatory T cells in long-lasting Graves disease. The authors built TCR beta libraries using iRepertoire HTBI primers and Arm-PCR of CDR3 regions. TCRdb fed the multiplex PCR reads into MiXCR, producing one record per CDR3 protein. Among a few hundred thousand distinct CDR3 sequences listed, over 12% were seen once. The time point denotes: newly diagnosed GD, antithyroid drugs for less than 3 months. The TCR library was made from RNA that had been extracted from PBMCs in TRIzol. These records were also assigned to another study, of T cells in Graves' hyperthyroidism and ophthalmopathy.

The source material was peripheral blood mononuclear cells (PBMCs), sampled at new diagnosis, from a patient treated with antithyroid drugs. The origin of the receptors is a woman aged 40-49 years with Graves disease.

The chain links TRBV5-4 to TRBJ1-1; D unclear. The CDR3 contains 14 residues. V was clipped by 6 bases and J by 2 bases, with 14 bases between them. Germline values: CDR1 SGHNT, CDR2 YYREEE (reference sequence). The CDR3: CASNFGLGNTEAFF. As DNA, the CDR3 is TGTGCCAGCAACTTCGGGCTGGGAAACACTGAAGCTTTCTTT.

The chain joins TRBV12-5 to TRBJ2-1; tentatively, D is TRBD2 (5 bases). V was shortened by 2 bases and J by 3 bases, with 8 bases between the two germline ends. Germline lookup yields CDR1 LGHNT and CDR2 FRNRAP. The CDR3 is 14 amino acids. The CDR3 DNA is TGTGCTAGTGGTTTGCCCGGGAACTACAATGAGCAGTTCTTC. It is translated as CASGLPGNYNEQFF.